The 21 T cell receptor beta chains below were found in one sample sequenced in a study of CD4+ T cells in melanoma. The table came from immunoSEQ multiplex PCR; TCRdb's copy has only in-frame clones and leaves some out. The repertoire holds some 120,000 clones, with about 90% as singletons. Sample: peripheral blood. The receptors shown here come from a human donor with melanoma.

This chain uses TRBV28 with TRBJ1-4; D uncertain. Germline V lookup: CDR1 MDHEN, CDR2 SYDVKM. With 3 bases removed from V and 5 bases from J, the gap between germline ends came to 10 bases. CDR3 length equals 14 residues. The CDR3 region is CASSFEQRNEKLFF. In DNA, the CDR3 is TGTGCCAGCAGTTTCGAACAGAGAAATGAAAAACTGTTTTTT.

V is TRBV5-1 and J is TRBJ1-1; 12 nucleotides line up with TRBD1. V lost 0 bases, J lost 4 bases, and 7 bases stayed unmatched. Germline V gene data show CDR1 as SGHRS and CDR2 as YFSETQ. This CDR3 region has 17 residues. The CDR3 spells CASSLDGTGGLSTEAFF. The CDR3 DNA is TGCGCCAGCAGCTTGGATGGGACAGGGGGCCTGAGCACTGAAGCTTTCTTT. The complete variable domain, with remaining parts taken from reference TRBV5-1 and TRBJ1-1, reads KAGVTQTPRYLIKTRGQQVTLSCSPISGHRSVSWYQQTPGQGLQFLFEYFSETQRNKGNFPGRFSGRQFSNSRSEMNVSTLELGDSALYLCASSLDGTGGLSTEAFFGQGTRLTVV.

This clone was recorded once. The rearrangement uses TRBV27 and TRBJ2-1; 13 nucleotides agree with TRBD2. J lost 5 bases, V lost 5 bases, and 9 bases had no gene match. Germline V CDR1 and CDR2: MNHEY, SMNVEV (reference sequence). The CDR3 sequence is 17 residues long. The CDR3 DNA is TGTGCCAGCAGTCCCGGGACTAGCGGGATTGGCCACAATGAGCAGTTCTTC. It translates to CASSPGTSGIGHNEQFF.

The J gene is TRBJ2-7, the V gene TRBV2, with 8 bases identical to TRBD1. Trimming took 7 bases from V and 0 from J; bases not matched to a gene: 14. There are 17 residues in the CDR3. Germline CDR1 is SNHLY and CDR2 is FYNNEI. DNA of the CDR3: TGTGCCAGCACCCTTGACAGGGGAGGAAAAGTCTCCTACGAGCAGTACTTC. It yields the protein CASTLDRGGKVSYEQYF.

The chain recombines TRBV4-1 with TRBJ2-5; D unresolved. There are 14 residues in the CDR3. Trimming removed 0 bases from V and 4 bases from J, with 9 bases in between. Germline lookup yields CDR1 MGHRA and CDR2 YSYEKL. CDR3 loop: CASSQDIQRETQYF. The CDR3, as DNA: TGCGCCAGCAGCCAAGATATACAGAGAGAGACCCAGTACTTC.

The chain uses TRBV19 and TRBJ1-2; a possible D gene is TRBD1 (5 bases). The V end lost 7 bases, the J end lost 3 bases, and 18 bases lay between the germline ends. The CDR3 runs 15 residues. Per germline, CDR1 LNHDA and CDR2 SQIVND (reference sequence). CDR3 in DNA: TGTGCCAGTAAAGCCCCGGGGGGGACGTACTATGGCTACACCTTC. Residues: CASKAPGGTYYGYTF.

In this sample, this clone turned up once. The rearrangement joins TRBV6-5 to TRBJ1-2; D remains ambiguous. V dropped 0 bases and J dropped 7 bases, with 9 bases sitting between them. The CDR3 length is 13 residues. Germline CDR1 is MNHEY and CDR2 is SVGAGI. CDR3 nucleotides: TGTGCCAGCAGTTACTCGACCAAGGGTGGCTACACCTTC. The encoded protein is CASSYSTKGGYTF.

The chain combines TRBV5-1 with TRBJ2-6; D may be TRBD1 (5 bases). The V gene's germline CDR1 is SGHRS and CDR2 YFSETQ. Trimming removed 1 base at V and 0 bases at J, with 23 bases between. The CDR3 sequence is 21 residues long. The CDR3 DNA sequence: TGCGCCAGCAGCTTGTGGGGTGTAGGGGAATCCCCCGGCTCTGGGGCCAACGTCCTGACTTTC. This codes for CASSLWGVGESPGSGANVLTF.

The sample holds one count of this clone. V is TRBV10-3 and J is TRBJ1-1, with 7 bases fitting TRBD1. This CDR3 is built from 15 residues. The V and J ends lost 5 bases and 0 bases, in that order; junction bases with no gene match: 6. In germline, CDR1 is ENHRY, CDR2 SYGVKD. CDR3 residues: CAISTAGGLNTEAFF. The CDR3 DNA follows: TGTGCCATCAGTACCGCAGGGGGATTGAACACTGAAGCTTTCTTT.

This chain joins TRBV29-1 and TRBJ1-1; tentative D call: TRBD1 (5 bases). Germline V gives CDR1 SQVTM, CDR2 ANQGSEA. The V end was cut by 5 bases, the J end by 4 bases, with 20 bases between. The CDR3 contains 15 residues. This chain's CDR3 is CSVSPGAGVGTEAFF. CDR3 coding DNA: TGCAGCGTTTCCCCCGGGGCTGGGGTAGGCACTGAAGCTTTCTTT.

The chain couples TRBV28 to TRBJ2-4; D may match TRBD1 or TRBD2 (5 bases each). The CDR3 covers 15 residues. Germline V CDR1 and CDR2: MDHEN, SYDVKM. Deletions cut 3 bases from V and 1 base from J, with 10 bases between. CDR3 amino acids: CASSFYGAAKNIQYF. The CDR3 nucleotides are TGTGCCAGCAGTTTCTACGGGGCGGCCAAAAACATTCAGTACTTC. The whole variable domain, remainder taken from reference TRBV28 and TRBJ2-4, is DVKVTQSSRYLVKRTGEKVFLECVQDMDHENMFWYRQDPGLGLRLIYFSYDVKMKEKGDIPEGYSVSREKKERFSLILESASTNQTSMYLCASSFYGAAKNIQYFGAGTRLSVL.

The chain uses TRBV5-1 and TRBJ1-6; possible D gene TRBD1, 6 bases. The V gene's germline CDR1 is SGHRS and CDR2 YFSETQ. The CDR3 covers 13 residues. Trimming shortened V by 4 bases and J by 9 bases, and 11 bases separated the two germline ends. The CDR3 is CASSLDSSSPLHF. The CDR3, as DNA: TGCGCCAGCAGCCTGGACAGTAGTTCACCCCTCCACTTT. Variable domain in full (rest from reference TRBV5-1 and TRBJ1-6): KAGVTQTPRYLIKTRGQQVTLSCSPISGHRSVSWYQQTPGQGLQFLFEYFSETQRNKGNFPGRFSGRQFSNSRSEMNVSTLELGDSALYLCASSLDSSSPLHFGNGTRLTVT.

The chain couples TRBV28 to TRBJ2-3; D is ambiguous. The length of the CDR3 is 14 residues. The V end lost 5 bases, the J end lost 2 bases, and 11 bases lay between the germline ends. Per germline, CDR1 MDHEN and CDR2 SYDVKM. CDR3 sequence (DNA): TGTGCCAGCAGTCGCCTGGGATTCACAGATACGCAGTATTTT. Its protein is CASSRLGFTDTQYF.

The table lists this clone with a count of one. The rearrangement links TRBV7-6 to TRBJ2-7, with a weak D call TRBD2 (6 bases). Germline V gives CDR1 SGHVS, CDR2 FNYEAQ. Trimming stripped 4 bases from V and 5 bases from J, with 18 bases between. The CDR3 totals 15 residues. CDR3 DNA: TGTGCCAGCAGCTCAAGGCCAACTAGCCCGCACGAGCAGTACTTC. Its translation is CASSSRPTSPHEQYF.

The CDR3 DNA is TGCAGCGTTCACAGGGGAAACCTCGCCCAAGAGACCCAGTACTTC. Amino acids: CSVHRGNLAQETQYF. The V call is TRBV29-1, the J call TRBJ2-5; 7 bases map to TRBD1. The germline V gene encodes CDR1 SQVTM and CDR2 ANQGSEA. This CDR3 spans 15 amino acids. The V and J ends lost 5 bases and 1 base, in that order; junction bases with no gene match: 10.

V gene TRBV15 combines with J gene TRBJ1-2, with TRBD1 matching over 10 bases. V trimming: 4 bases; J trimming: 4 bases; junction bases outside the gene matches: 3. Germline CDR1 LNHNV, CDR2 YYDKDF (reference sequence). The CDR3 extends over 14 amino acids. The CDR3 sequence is CATSTDRGSYGYTF. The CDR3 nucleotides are TGTGCCACCAGCACGGACAGGGGGAGCTATGGCTACACCTTC.

CDR3 nucleotides: TGTGCCAGCAAACGACAGGGGTTCGACAATGAGCAGTTCTTC. Translated, it gives CASKRQGFDNEQFF. V is TRBV7-2 and J is TRBJ2-1; 8 bases line up with TRBD1. After removal of 7 bases from V and 5 bases from J, the junction contained 7 bases not matched to a gene. The CDR3 sequence is 14 residues long. Looked up from germline, CDR1 is SGHTA and CDR2 is FQGNSA.

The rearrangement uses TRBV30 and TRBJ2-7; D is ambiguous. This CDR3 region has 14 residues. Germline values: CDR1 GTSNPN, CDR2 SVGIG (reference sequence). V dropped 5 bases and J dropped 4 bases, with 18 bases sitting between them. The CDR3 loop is CAWALHQKRYEQYF. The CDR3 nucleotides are TGTGCCTGGGCGCTCCACCAAAAGCGATACGAGCAGTACTTC.

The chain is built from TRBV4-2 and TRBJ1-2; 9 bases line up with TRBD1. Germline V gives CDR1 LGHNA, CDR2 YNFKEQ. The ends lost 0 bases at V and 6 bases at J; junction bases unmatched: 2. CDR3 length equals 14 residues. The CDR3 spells CASSQDTGGDGYTF. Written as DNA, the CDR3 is TGTGCCAGCAGCCAAGACACAGGGGGCGATGGCTACACCTTC.

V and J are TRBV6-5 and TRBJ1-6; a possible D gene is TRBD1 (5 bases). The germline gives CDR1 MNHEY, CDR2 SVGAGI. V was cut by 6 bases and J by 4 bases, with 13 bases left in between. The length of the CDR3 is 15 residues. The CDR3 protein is CASSPRQSYNSPLHF. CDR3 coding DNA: TGTGCCAGCAGCCCCCGACAGTCTTATAATTCACCCCTCCACTTT.

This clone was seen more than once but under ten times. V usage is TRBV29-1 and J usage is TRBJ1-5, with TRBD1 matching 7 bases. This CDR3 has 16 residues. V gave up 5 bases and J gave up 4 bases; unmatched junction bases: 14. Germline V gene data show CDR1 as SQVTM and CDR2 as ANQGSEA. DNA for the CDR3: TGCAGCGTTAGGACAGGAGGGGGGGGCACGAATCAGCCCCAGCATTTT. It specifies CSVRTGGGGTNQPQHF.